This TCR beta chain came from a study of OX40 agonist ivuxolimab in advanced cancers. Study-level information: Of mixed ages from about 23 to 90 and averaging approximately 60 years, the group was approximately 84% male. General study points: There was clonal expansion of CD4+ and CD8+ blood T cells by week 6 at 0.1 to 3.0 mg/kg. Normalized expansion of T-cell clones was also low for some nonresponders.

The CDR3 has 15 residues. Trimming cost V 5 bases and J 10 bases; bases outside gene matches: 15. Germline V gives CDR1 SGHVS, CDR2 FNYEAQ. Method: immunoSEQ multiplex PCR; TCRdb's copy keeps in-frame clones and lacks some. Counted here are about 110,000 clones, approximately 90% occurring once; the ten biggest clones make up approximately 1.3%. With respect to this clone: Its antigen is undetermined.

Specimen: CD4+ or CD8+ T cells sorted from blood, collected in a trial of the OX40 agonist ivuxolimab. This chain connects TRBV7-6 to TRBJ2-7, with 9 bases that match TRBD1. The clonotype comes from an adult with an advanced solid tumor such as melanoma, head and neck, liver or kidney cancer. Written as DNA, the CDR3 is TGTGCCAGCAGCCCCCGAGGGGACAGGGCGCGGTTCCAGTACTTC. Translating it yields CASSPRGDRARFQYF.